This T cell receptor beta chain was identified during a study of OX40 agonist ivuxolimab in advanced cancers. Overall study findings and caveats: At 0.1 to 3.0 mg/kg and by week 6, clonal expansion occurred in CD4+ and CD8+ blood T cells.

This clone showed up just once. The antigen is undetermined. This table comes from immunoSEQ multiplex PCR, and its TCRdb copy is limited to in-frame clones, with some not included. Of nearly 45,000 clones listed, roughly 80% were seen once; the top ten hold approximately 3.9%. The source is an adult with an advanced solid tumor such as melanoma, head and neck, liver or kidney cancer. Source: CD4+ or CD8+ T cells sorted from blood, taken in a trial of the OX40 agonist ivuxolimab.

The CDR3 DNA reads TGTGCCAGCAGTTACCATAGCAATCAGCCCCAGCATTTT. It codes for CASSYHSNQPQHF. The V gene is TRBV6-5, the J gene TRBJ1-5; D is unclear. Deletions cut 2 bases from V and 0 bases from J, with 2 bases between. This CDR3 contains 13 residues. Per germline, CDR1 MNHEY and CDR2 SVGAGI.